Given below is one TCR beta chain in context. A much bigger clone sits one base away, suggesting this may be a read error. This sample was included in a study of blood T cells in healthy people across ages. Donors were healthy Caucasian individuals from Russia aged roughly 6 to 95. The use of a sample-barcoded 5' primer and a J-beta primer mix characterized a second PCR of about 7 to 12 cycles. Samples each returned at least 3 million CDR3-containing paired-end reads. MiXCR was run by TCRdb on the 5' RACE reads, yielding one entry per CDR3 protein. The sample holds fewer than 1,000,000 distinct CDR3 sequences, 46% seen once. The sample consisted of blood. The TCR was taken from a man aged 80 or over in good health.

DNA for the CDR3: TGCAGCGGAATTGGTAAAGATTACGAGCAGTTCTTC. Translated, it gives CSGIGKDYEQFF. The chain employs TRBV29-1 and TRBJ2-1; no clear D gene. The V gene's germline CDR1 is SQVTM and CDR2 ANQGSEA. This CDR3 comprises 12 residues. The V end was cut by 7 bases, the J end by 10 bases, with 17 bases between.